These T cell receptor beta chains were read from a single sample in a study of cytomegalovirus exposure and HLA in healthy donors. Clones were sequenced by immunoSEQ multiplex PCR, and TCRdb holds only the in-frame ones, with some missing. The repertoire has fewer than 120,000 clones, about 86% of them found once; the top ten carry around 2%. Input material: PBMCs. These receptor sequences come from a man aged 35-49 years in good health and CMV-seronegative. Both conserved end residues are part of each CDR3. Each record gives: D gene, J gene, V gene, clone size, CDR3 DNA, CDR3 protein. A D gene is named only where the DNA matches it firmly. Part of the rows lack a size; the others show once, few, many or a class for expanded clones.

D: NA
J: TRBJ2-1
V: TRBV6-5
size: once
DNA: TGTGCCAGCAGGTCGGGTGGGGGGTTGAGCAATGAGCAGTTCTTC
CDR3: CASRSGGGLSNEQFF

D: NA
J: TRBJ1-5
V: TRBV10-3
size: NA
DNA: TGTGCCATCAGTGAGTTTCAAAATCAGCCCCAGCATTTT
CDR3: CAISEFQNQPQHF

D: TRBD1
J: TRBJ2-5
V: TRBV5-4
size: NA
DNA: TGTGCCAGCAGCTCGCTAGACAGGGAAGAGACCCAGTACTTC
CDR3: CASSSLDREETQYF

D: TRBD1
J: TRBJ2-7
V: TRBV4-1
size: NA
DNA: TGCGCCAGCAGCCCGACAGGGTGGTACGAGCAGTACTTC
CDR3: CASSPTGWYEQYF

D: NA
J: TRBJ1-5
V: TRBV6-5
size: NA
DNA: TGTGCCAGCAGTTACTCAAGGGACTCGGGGCAGCCCCAGCATTTT
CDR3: CASSYSRDSGQPQHF

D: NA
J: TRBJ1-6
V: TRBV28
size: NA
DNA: TGTGCCAGCCATACGGGGTCGAGGGATAATTCACCCCTCCACTTT
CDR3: CASHTGSRDNSPLHF

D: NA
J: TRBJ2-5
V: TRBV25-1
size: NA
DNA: TGTGCCAGCAGTGAATATCGGACAGACCAAGAGACCCAGTACTTC
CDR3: CASSEYRTDQETQYF

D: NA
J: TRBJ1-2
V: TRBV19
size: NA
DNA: TGTGCCAGTAGCCCTAGCTGGCAGCGGACTATAAACTATGGCTACACCTTC
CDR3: CASSPSWQRTINYGYTF

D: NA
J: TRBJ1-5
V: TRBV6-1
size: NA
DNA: TGTGCCAGCAGTGAATCCAGGGGTGGCAATCAGCCCCAGCATTTT
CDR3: CASSESRGGNQPQHF

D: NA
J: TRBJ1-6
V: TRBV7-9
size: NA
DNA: TGTGCCAGCAGCTTAGAGGGGGGGCGAGGAGTCCCCCTCCACTTT
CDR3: CASSLEGGRGVPLHF

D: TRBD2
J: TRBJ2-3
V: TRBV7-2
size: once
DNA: TGTGCCAGCAGCCCCCTGACTAGCGGGGGGGCAGATACGCAGTATTTT
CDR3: CASSPLTSGGADTQYF

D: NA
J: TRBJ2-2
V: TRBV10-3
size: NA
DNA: TGTGCCATCAGTGAGTCTCGGGGTAGAGCCGGGGAGCTGTTTTTT
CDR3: CAISESRGRAGELFF

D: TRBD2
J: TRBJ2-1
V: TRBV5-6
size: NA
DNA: TGTGCCAGCAGCCGGCCGTACGGGACTAGCGAGGGCCATGAGCAGTTCTTC
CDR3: CASSRPYGTSEGHEQFF

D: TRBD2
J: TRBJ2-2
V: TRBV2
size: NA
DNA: TGTGCCGGACGACCTAGCGGGGGACAAACCGGGGAGCTGTTTTTT
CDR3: CAGRPSGGQTGELFF

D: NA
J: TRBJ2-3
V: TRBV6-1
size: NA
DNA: TGTGCCAGCAGTGAACAGGGAGGTGATACGCAGTATTTT
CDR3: CASSEQGGDTQYF

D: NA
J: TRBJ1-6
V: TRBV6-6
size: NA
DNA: TGTGCCAGCAGACGATCCTCAGGTACGGATTCACCCCTCCACTTT
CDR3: CASRRSSGTDSPLHF